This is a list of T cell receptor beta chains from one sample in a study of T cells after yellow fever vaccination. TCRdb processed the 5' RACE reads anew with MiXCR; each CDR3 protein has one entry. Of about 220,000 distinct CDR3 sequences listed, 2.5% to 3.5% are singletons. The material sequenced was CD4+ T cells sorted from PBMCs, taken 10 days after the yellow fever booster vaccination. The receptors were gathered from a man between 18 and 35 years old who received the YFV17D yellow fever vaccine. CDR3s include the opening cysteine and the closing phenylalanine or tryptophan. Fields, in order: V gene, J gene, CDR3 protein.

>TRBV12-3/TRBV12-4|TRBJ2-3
CASWVRGADTQYF
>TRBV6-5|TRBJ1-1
CASSYQGQANTEAFF
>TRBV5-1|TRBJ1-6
CASSVKGASPLHF
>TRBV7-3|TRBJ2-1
CASSLMGEGQFF
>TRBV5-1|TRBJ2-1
CASSHSGASEQFF
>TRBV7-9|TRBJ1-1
CASSPGWYTEAFF
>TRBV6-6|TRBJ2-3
CASGRGPTDTQYF
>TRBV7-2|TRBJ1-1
CASSQQSGTEAFF
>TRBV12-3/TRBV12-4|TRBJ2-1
CASTRVYNEQFF
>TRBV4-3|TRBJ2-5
CASSLTHQETQYF
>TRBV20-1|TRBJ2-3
CSAKTALGQDTQYF
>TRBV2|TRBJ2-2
CASRTGATGELFF
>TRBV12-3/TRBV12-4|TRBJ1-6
CASSWDNSPLHF
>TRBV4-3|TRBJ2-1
CASSQGTSGGADNEQFF
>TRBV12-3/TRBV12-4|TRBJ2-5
CASSLTGRETQYF
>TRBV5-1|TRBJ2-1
CASSLGGQGGNEQFF
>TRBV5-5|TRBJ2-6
CASRDRGAGANVLTF
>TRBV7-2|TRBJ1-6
CASSAYDREPLHF
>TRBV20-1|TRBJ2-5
CSAPPERGSETQYF
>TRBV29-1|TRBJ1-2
CSVASRLIYGYTF
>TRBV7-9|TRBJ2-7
CASGRGAQPYEQYF
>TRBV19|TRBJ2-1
CASSTPGQGHHEQFF
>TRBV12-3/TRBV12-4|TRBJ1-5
CASSLKLAGNQPQHF
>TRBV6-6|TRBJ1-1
CASSYGTSNTEAFF
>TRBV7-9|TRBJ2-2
CASSVRDRESRELFF
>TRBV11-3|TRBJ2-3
CASSGKGIRDTQYF
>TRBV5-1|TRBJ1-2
CASSLEQGYGYTF
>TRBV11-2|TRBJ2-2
CASSSSAGATTGELFF
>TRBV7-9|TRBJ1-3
CASSLGGRSGNTIYF
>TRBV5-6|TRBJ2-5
CASSLEGRGADQETQYF
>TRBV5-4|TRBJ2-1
CASSLGIAGGGNEQFF
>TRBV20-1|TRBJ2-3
CSARGIIVQGPDTQYF
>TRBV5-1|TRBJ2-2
CASSPGQAHTGELFF
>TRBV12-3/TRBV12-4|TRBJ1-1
CASSFPGRVTEAFF
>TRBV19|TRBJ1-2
CASEAGQALGYTF
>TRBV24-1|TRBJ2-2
CATSADGTGELFF
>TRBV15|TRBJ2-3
CATSRDSSTDTQYF
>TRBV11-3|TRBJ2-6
CASSVSGANVLTF
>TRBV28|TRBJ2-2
CASSSPGELFF
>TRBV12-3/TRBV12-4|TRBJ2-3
CASSLRDTQYF
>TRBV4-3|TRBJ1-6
CASSQPLRGRNSPLHF
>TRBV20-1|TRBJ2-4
CSAPPQGISVKNIQYF
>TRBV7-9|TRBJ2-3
CASSLPWPMDSTQYF
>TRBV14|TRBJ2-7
CASSPGLPVREQYF
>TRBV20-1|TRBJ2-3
CSARKGGGLTDTQYF
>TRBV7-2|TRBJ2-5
CASSFGWTSGGPRRETQYF
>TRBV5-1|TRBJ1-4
CASSPGRGSNEKLFF
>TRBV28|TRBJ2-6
CASSGGQGPSYSGANVLTF
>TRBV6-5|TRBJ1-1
CATRRDTEAFF
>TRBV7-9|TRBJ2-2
CASRSEGGELFF
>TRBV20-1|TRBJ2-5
CSARDLARETQYF